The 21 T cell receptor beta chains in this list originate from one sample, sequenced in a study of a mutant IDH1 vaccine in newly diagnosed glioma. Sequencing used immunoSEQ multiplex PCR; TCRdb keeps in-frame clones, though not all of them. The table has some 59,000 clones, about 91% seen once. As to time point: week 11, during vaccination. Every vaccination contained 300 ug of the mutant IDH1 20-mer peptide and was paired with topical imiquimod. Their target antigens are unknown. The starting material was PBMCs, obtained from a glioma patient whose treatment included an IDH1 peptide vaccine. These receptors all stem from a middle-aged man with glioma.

CDR3 bases: TGTGCCAGCAGCTTAGCTGGAGGGAACACTGAAGCTTTCTTT. Translation gives CASSLAGGNTEAFF. The rearrangement uses TRBV7-2 and TRBJ1-1; D is unresolved. Deletions cut 0 bases from V and 1 base from J, with 6 bases between. The CDR3 runs to 14 residues. The V gene's germline CDR1 is SGHTA and CDR2 FQGNSA. Drawing the rest from reference TRBV7-2 and TRBJ1-1, the complete variable domain is GAGVSQSPSNKVTEKGKDVELRCDPISGHTALYWYRQSLGQGLEFLIYFQGNSAPDKSGLPSDRFSAERTGGSVSTLTIQRTQQEDSAVYLCASSLAGGNTEAFFGQGTRLTVV.

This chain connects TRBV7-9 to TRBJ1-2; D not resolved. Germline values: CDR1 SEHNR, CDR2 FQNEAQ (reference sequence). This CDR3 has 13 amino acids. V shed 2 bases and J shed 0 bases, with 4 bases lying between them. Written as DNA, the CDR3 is TGTGCCAGCAGCTTATCCACTAACTATGGCTACACCTTC. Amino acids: CASSLSTNYGYTF.

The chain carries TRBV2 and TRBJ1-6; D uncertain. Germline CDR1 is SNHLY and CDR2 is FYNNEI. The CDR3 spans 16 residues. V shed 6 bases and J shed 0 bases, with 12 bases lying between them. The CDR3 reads CASRNSLSSYNSPLHF. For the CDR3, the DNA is TGTGCCAGCAGGAACAGTCTAAGCTCCTATAATTCACCCCTCCACTTT. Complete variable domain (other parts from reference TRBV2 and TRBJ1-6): EPEVTQTPSHQVTQMGQEVILRCVPISNHLYFYWYRQILGQKVEFLVSFYNNEISEKSEIFDDQFSVERPDGSNFTLKIRSTKLEDSAMYFCASRNSLSSYNSPLHFGNGTRLTVT.

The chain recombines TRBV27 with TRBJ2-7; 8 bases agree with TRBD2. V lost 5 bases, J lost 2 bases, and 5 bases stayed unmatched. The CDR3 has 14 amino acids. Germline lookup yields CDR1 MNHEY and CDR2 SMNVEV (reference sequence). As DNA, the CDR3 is TGTGCCAGCAGTCTCCCGGGACTAGCCTACGAGCAGTACTTC. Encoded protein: CASSLPGLAYEQYF.

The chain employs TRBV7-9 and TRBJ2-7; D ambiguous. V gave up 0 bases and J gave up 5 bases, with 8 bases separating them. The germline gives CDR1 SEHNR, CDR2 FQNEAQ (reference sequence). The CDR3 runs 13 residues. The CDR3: CASSLALNHEQYF. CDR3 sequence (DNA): TGTGCCAGCAGCTTAGCCCTAAACCACGAGCAGTACTTC.

CDR3 nucleotide sequence: TGTGCCATCAGCGAACAGGGGTACTATGGCTACACCTTC. Its translation: CAISEQGYYGYTF. This chain connects TRBV10-3 to TRBJ1-2; 7 positions agree with TRBD1. V shed 6 bases and J 3 bases; nucleotides not matched to a gene: 4. This CDR3 spans 13 amino acids. Looked up from germline, CDR1 is ENHRY and CDR2 is SYGVKD.

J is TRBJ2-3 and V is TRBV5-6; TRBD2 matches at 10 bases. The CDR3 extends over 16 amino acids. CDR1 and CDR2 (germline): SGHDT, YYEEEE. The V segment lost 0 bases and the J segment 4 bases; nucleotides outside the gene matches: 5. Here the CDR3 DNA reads TGTGCCAGCAGCTTGGAATGGCTAGCGGGGGCAGATACGCAGTATTTT. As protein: CASSLEWLAGADTQYF. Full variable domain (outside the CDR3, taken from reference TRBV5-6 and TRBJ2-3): DAGVTQSPTHLIKTRGQQVTLRCSPKSGHDTVSWYQQALGQGPQFIFQYYEEEERQRGNFPDRFSGHQFPNYSSELNVNALLLGDSALYLCASSLEWLAGADTQYFGPGTRLTVL.

CDR3 residues: CATSRDRRKGNRYEQYF. In DNA, the CDR3 is TGTGCCACCAGCAGAGATCGGCGAAAGGGAAACCGCTACGAGCAGTACTTC. The chain uses TRBV15 and TRBJ2-7; D ambiguous. V lost 0 bases, J lost 3 bases, and 18 bases lay in between. There are 17 residues in the CDR3. CDR1 and CDR2 from the germline V gene are LNHNV and YYDKDF (reference sequence). Filled out from reference TRBV15 and TRBJ2-7, the complete variable domain reads DAMVIQNPRYQVTQFGKPVTLSCSQTLNHNVMYWYQQKSSQAPKLLFHYYDKDFNNEADTPDNFQSRRPNTSFCFLDIRSPGLGDTAMYLCATSRDRRKGNRYEQYFGPGTRLTVT.

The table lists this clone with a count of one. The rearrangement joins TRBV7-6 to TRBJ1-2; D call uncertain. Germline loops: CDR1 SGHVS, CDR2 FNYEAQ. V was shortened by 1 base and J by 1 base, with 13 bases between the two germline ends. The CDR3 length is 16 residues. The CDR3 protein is CASSLGAGDVNYGYTF. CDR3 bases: TGTGCCAGCAGCTTAGGAGCAGGAGACGTTAACTATGGCTACACCTTC.

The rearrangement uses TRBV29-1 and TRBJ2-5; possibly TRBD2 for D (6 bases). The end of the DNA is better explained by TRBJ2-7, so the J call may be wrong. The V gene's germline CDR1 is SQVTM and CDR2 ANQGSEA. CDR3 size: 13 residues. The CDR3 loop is CSVESRETYEQYF. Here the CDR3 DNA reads TGCAGCGTTGAATCCCGGGAGACCTACGAGCAGTACTTC.

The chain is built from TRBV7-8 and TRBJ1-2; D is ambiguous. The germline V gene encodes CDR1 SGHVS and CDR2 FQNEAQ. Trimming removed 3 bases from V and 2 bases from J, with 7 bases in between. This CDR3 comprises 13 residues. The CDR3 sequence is CASSFRRNYGYTF. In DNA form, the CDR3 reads TGTGCCAGCAGCTTCCGCAGAAACTATGGCTACACCTTC. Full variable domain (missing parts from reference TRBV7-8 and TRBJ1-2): GAGVSQSPRYKVAKRGQDVALRCDPISGHVSLFWYQQALGQGPEFLTYFQNEAQLDKSGLPSDRFFAERPEGSVSTLKIQRTQQEDSAVYLCASSFRRNYGYTFGSGTRLTVV.

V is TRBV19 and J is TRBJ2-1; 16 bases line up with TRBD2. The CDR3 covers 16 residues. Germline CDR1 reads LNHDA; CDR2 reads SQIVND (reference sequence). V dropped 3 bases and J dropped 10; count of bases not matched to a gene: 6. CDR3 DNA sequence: TGTGCCAGTAGTATGGGGACTAGCGGGAGGGCAGAGGAGCAGTTCTTC. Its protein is CASSMGTSGRAEEQFF.

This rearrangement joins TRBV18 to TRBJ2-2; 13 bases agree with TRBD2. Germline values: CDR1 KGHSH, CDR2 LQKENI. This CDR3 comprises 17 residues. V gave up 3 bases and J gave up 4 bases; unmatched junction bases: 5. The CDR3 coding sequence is TGTGCCAGCTCACCGCAACTAGCGGGAGGGCCCACCGGGGAGCTGTTTTTT. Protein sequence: CASSPQLAGGPTGELFF.

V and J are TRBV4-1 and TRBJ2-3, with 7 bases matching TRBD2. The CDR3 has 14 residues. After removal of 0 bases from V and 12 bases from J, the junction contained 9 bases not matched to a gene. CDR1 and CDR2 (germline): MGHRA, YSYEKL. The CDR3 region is CASSQDFRLAKQYF. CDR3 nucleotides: TGCGCCAGCAGCCAAGACTTTAGACTAGCCAAACAGTATTTT.

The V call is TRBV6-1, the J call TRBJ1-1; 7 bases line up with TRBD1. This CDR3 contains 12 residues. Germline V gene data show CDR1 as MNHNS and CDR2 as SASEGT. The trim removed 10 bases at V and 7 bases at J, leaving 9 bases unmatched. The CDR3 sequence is CANPKGAGEAFF. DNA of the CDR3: TGTGCCAACCCCAAGGGGGCCGGTGAAGCTTTCTTT.

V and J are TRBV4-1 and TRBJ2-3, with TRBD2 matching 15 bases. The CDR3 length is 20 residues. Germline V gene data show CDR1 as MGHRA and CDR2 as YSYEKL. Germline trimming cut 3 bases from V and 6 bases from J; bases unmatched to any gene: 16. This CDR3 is CASSHPGLAGGPGRRDTQYF. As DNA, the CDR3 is TGCGCCAGCAGCCATCCGGGACTAGCGGGGGGCCCCGGCCGTCGGGATACGCAGTATTTT.

The CDR3 nucleotides are TGCGCCAGCAGCTTAGGGGTTAGCGGCACAGATACGCAGTATTTT. This gives the protein CASSLGVSGTDTQYF. The chain carries TRBV5-1 and TRBJ2-3; TRBD1 or TRBD2 may be the D gene (5 bases each). The CDR3 totals 15 residues. Germline lookup yields CDR1 SGHRS and CDR2 YFSETQ. V was clipped by 2 bases and J by 1 base, with 11 bases between them.

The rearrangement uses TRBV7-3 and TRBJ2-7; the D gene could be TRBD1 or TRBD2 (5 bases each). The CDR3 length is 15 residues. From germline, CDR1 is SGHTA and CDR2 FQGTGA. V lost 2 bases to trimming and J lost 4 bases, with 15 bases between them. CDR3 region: CASSLHRDVGYEQYF. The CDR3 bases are TGTGCCAGCAGCTTACATCGGGACGTCGGATACGAGCAGTACTTC.

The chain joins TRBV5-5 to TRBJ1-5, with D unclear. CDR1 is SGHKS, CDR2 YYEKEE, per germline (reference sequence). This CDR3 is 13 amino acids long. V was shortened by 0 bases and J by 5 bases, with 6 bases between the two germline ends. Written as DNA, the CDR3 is TGTGCCAGCAGCTTGGACGTGGATCAGCCCCAGCATTTT. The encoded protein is CASSLDVDQPQHF. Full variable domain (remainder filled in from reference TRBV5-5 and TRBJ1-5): DAGVTQSPTHLIKTRGQQVTLRCSPISGHKSVSWYQQVLGQGPQFIFQYYEKEERGRGNFPDRFSARQFPNYSSELNVNALLLGDSALYLCASSLDVDQPQHFGDGTRLSIL.

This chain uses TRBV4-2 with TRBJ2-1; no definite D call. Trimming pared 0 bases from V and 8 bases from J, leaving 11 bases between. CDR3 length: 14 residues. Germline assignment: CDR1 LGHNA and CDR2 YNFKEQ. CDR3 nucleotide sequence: TGTGCCAGCAGCCAAGATCATGCTGGGGATGAGCAGTTCTTC. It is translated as CASSQDHAGDEQFF.

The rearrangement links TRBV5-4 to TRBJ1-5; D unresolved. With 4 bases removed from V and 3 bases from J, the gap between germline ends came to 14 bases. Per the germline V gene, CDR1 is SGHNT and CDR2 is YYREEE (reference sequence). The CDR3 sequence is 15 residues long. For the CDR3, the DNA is TGTGCCAGCAGCCCAGGTCCCGGTGTCAATCAGCCCCAGCATTTT. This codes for CASSPGPGVNQPQHF.